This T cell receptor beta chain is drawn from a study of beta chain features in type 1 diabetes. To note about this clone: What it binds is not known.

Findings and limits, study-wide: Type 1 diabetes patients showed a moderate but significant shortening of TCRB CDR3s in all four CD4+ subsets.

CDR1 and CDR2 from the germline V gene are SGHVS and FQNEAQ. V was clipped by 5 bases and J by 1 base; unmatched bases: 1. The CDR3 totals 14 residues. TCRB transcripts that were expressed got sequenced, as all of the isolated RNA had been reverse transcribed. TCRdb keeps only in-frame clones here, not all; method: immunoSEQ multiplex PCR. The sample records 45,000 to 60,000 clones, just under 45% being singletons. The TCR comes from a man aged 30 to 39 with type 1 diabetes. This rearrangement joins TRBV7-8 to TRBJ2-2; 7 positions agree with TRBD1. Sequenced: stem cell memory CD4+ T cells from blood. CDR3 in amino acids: CASSAGGNTGELFF. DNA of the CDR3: TGTGCCAGCAGCGCAGGGGGGAACACCGGGGAGCTGTTTTTT.